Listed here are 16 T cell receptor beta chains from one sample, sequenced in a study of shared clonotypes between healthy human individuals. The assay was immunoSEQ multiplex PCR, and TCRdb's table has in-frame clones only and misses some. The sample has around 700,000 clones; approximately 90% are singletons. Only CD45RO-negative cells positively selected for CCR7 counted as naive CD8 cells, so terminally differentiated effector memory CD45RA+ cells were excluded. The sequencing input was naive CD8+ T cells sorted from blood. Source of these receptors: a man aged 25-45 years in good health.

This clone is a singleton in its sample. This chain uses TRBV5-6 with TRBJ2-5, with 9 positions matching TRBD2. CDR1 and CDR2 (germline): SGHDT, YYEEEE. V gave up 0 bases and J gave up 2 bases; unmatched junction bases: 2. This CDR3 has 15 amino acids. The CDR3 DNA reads TGTGCCAGCAGCTTGGCCCTAGCGGGACAAGAGACCCAGTACTTC. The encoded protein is CASSLALAGQETQYF.

This chain's CDR3 is CASSLTSGSRSLNEQYF. The CDR3 bases are TGTGCCAGCAGTTTGACTAGCGGGAGTCGGAGTTTGAACGAGCAGTACTTC. The rearrangement joins TRBV27 to TRBJ2-7, with TRBD2 matching over 12 bases. V dropped 3 bases and J dropped 5; count of bases not matched to a gene: 11. The CDR3 runs to 17 residues. Germline CDR1 is MNHEY and CDR2 is SMNVEV (reference sequence).

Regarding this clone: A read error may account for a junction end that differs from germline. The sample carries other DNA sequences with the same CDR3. Here the CDR3 reads CASSFPGTGDGYTF. CDR3 coding DNA: TGTGCCAGCAGCTTCCCCGGGACAGGGGATGGGTACACCTTC. The chain recombines TRBV5-6 with TRBJ1-2; the match to TRBD1 covers 10 bases. The CDR3 runs 14 residues. The germline V gene has CDR1 SGHDT and CDR2 YYEEEE.

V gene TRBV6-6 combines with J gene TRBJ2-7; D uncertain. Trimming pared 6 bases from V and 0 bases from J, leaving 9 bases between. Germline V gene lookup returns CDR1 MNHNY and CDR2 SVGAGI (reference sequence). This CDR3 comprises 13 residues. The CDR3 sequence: CASSSVGSYEQYF. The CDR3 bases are TGTGCCAGCAGCTCCGTCGGCTCCTACGAGCAGTACTTC.

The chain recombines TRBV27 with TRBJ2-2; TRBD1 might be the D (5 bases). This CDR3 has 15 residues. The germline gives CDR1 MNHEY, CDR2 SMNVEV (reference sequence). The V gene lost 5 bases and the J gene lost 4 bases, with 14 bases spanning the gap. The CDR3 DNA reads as TGTGCCAGCAGTCACACACAGGCAAGCACCGGGGAGCTGTTTTTT. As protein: CASSHTQASTGELFF.

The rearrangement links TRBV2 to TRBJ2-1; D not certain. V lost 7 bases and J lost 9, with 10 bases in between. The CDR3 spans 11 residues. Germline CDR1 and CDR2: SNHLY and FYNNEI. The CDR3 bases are TGTGCCAGCATGGGGAAAGGTGAGCAGTTCTTC. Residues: CASMGKGEQFF.

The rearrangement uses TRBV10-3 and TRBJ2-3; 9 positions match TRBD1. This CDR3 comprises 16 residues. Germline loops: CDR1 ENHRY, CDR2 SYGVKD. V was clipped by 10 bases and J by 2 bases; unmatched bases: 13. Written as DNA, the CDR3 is TGTGCCACGACGAACACAGGGGGCAAGAACACAGATACGCAGTATTTT. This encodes CATTNTGGKNTDTQYF.

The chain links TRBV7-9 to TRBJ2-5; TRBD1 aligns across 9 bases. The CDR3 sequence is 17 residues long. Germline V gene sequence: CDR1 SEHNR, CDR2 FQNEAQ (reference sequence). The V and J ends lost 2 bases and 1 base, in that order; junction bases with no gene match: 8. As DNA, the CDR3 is TGTGCCAGCAGCTTACCGTCCCGGGACAGGGCCCAAGAGACCCAGTACTTC. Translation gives CASSLPSRDRAQETQYF. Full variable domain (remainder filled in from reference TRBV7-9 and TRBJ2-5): DTGVSQNPRHKITKRGQNVTFRCDPISEHNRLYWYRQTLGQGPEFLTYFQNEAQLEKSRLLSDRFSAERPKGSFSTLEIQRTEQGDSAMYLCASSLPSRDRAQETQYFGPGTRLLVL.

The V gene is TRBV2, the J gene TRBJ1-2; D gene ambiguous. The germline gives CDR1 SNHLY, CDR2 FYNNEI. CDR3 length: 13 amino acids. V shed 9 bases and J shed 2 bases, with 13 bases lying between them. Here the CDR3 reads CARLSPENYGYTF. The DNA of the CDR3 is TGTGCCAGGTTGAGTCCAGAAAACTATGGCTACACCTTC.

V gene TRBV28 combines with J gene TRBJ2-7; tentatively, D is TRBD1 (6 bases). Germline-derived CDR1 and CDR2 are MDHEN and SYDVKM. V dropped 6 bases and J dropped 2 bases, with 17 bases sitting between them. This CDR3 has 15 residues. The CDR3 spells CASRIKGTLTYEQYF. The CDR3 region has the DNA TGTGCCAGCAGGATCAAAGGGACATTAACCTACGAGCAGTACTTC.

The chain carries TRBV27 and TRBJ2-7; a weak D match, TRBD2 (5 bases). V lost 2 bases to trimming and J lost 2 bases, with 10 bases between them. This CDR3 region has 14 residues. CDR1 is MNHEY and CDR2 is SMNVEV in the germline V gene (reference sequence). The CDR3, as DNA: TGTGCCAGCAGTTTAGGGAGCCCTCCCTACGAGCAGTACTTC. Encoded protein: CASSLGSPPYEQYF.

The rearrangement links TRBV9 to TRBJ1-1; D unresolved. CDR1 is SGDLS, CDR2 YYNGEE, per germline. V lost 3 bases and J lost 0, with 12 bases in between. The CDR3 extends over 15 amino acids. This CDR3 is CASSASMAMNTEAFF. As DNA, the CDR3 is TGTGCCAGCAGCGCCAGTATGGCCATGAACACTGAAGCTTTCTTT.

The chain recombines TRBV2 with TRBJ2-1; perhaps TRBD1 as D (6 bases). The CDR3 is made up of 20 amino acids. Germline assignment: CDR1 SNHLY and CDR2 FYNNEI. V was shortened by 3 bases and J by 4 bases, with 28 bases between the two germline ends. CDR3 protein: CASSERGSPRMGAGYNEQFF. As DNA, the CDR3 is TGTGCCAGCAGTGAGAGGGGGTCCCCAAGGATGGGCGCCGGGTACAATGAGCAGTTCTTC.

The CDR3 loop reads CASSSSQGGTQYF. DNA for the CDR3: TGTGCCAGCAGCTCGTCTCAGGGTGGGACCCAGTACTTC. The chain employs TRBV7-7 and TRBJ2-5; a weak D match, TRBD1 (5 bases). Germline V gene data show CDR1 as SSHAT and CDR2 as FNYEAQ (reference sequence). The CDR3 spans 13 residues. Trimming shortened V by 4 bases and J by 7 bases, and 13 bases separated the two germline ends.

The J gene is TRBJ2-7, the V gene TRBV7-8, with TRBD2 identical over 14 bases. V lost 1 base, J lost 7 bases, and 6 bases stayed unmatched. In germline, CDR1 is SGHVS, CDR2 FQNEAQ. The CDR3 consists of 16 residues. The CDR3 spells CASSLGLGLAGGEQYF. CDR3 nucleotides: TGTGCCAGCAGCTTAGGACTTGGACTAGCGGGAGGTGAGCAGTACTTC.

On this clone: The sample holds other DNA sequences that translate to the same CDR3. CDR3 nucleotide sequence: TGTGCCAGCAGCTTAGGATTCACTGAAGCTTTCTTT. It translates to CASSLGFTEAFF. The V call is TRBV7-9, the J call TRBJ1-1; D is ambiguous. V lost 1 base, J lost 4 bases, and 4 bases lay in between. The CDR3 has 12 residues. Germline CDR1 and CDR2: SEHNR and FQNEAQ (reference sequence).